The clone carrying this TCR beta chain was counted a single time. Profiled with immunoSEQ multiplex PCR; TCRdb holds only in-frame clones, not every one. The sample lists approximately 94,000 clones; roughly 84% were seen once. These data originate in a study of control samples from healthy donors and cancer patients. V dropped 11 bases and J dropped 4; count of bases not matched to a gene: 12. This CDR3 contains 14 residues. CDR1 and CDR2 (germline): LNHDA, SQIVND (reference sequence). This sequence was found in a woman between 45 and 65 years old in good health. The V and J genes are TRBV19 and TRBJ1-2; 8 positions agree with TRBD1. Sequenced: blood. CDR3 loop: CAVGGSRGPYGYTF. CDR3 DNA sequence: TGTGCCGTCGGGGGGAGCAGGGGGCCCTATGGCTACACCTTC. The full variable domain, completed using reference TRBV19 and TRBJ1-2, is DGGITQSPKYLFRKEGQNVTLSCEQNLNHDAMYWYRQDPGQGLRLIYYSQIVNDFQKGDIAEGYSVSREKKESFPLTVTSAQKNPTAFYLCAVGGSRGPYGYTFGSGTRLTVV.